This entry is about one TCR beta chain. This sample is drawn from a study of T cell changes during pregnancy in multiple sclerosis. CDR1 and CDR2 (germline): KGHSH, LQKENI. J was trimmed by 3 bases and V by 2 bases; bases with no gene match: 10. The CDR3 length is 17 residues. Assay: immunoSEQ multiplex PCR; the TCRdb copy retains only in-frame clones and omits some. The sample records about 35,000 clones, around 93% being singletons. The sequences come from CD4+ T cells from peripheral blood mononuclear cells, collected in the third trimester of pregnancy. The TCR originated in a female donor in good health, enrolled as a control in a pregnancy study. The chain employs TRBV18 and TRBJ2-3, with 8 bases fitting TRBD2. CDR3: CASSPTLAGGGTDTQYF. The CDR3 nucleotides read TGTGCCAGCTCACCAACGCTAGCCGGGGGGGGAACAGATACGCAGTATTTT.